This TCR beta chain was documented in a study of T-cell reconstitution after alpha-beta-depleted transplantation in children. Overall study findings and caveats: From surviving recipient T cells and thymic progenitors came the high day-60 TCRbeta diversity observed in some patients. Reportedly, roughly two months post-transplant, alpha-beta T cells arose from several hundred expanded graft clones.

Per the germline V gene, CDR1 is SGHRS and CDR2 is YFSETQ. This CDR3 has 14 amino acids. With 4 bases removed from V and 2 bases from J, the gap between germline ends came to 13 bases. This clonotype was picked up many times. Its target is not known. Construction of the TCRbeta library involved unique molecular identifiers. TCRdb re-called the PCR reads through MiXCR, storing one row per CDR3 protein. The table records 280,000 or so distinct CDR3 sequences, about 9.9% of them present only once. Specimen: peripheral blood, collected 180 days after TCRalphabeta/CD19-depleted stem cell transplant. The J gene is TRBJ2-7, the V gene TRBV5-1; TRBD2 is a possible D gene (6 bases). The sequence came from a male patient under 10 years old who had a stem cell transplant for chronic granulomatous disease, so the T cells may come from the graft donor. The CDR3 bases are TGCGCCAGCAGCGCGGGACCAGGGCCCTACGAGCAGTACTTC. The encoded protein is CASSAGPGPYEQYF.